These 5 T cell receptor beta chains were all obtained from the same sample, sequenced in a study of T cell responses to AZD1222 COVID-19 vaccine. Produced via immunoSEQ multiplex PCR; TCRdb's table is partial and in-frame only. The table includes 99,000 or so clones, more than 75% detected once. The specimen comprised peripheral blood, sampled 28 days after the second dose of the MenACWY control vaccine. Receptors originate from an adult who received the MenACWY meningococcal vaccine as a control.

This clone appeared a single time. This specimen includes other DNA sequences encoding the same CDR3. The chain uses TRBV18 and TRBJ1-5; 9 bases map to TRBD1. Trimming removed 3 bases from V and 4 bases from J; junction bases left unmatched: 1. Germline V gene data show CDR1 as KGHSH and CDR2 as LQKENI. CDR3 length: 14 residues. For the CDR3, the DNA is TGTGCCAGCTCACCTGGGACAGGGAATCAGCCCCAGCATTTT. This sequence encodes CASSPGTGNQPQHF.

CDR3 sequence: CASRGDSYEQYF. The CDR3, as DNA: TGTGCCAGCAGAGGGGATAGCTACGAGCAGTACTTC. The rearrangement uses TRBV2 and TRBJ2-7; possibly TRBD1 for D (5 bases). CDR1 and CDR2 (germline): SNHLY, FYNNEI. The CDR3 loop spans 12 amino acids. V was pared by 6 bases and J by 3 bases, with 9 bases between.

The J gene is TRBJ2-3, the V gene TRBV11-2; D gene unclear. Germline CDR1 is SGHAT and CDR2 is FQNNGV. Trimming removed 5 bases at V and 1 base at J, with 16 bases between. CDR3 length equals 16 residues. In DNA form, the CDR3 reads TGTGCCAGCAGCCCCCGCAATAGTAGGGGCACAGATACGCAGTATTTT. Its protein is CASSPRNSRGTDTQYF.

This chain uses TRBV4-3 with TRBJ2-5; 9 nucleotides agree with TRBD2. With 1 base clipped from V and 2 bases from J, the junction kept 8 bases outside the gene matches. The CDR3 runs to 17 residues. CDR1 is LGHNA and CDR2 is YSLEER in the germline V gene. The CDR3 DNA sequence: TGCGCCAGCAGCCAAGGGATTAGCGGGGGAAGTCAAGAGACCCAGTACTTC. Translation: CASSQGISGGSQETQYF.

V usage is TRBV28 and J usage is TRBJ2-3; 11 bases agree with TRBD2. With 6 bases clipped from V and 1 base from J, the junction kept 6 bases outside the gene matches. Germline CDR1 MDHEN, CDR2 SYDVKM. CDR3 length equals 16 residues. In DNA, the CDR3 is TGTGCCAGCAGGATGGTAGCGGGGGGGGGCACAGATACGCAGTATTTT. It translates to CASRMVAGGGTDTQYF.